This paragraph covers one TCR beta chain sequence. V was pared by 3 bases and J by 0 bases, with 12 bases of the junction left unmatched. CDR3 size: 20 residues. Germline CDR1 reads MDHEN; CDR2 reads SYDVKM. In the original workflow: Estimates of nucleated cell counts were drawn from the amplification of reference gene primers. The method was immunoSEQ multiplex PCR; TCRdb's version includes in-frame clones alone and lacks a portion of them. V and J calls and clone size are as listed in that table; D and trimming were resolved from the DNA. Among about 190,000 clones, around 90% were seen once, and the ten largest hold around 7%. These data originate in a study of blood T cell repertoires in COVID-19. As for the study in general: Both acute and convalescent COVID-19 samples were obtained from the United States, Italy and Spain. Sample material is recorded as cDNA or gDNA derived from T cells, B-cell-depleted T cells, or PBMCs.

The sample consisted of peripheral blood. The rearrangement joins TRBV28 to TRBJ1-5; 12 positions match TRBD1. This TCR was sampled from a man aged 35 to 55 with acute or convalescent COVID-19. CDR3 in DNA: TGTGCCAGCAGTTTTAGTACGGGACAGGGGGCTACTTATAGCAATCAGCCCCAGCATTTT. Translated, it gives CASSFSTGQGATYSNQPQHF.